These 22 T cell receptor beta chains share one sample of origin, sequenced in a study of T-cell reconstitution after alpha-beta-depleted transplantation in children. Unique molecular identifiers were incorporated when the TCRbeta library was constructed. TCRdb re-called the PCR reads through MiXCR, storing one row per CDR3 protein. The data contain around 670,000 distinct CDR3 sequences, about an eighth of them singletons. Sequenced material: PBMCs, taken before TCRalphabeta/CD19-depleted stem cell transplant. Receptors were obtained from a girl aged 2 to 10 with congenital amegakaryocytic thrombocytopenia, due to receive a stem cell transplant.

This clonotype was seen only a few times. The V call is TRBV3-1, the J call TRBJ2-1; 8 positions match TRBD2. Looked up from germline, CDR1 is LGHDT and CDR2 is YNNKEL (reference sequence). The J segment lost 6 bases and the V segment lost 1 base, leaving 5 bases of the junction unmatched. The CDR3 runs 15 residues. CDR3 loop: CASSQGTSFANEQFF. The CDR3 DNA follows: TGTGCCAGCAGCCAAGGGACTAGCTTCGCCAATGAGCAGTTCTTC.

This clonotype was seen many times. Here the CDR3 reads CASKTSRHLSGANVLTF. CDR3 sequence (DNA): TGTGCCAGCAAGACCTCCCGACACCTCTCTGGGGCCAACGTCCTGACTTTC. The rearrangement uses TRBV27 and TRBJ2-6; no definite D call. V gave up 7 bases and J gave up 0 bases, with 16 bases separating them. This CDR3 has 17 residues. CDR1 and CDR2 from the germline V gene are MNHEY and SMNVEV (reference sequence).

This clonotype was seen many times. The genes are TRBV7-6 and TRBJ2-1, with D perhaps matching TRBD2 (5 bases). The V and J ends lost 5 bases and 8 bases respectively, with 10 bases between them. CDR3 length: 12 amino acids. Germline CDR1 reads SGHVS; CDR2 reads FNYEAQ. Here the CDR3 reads CASSNAGDEQFF. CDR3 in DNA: TGTGCCAGCAGCAACGCGGGCGATGAGCAGTTCTTC.

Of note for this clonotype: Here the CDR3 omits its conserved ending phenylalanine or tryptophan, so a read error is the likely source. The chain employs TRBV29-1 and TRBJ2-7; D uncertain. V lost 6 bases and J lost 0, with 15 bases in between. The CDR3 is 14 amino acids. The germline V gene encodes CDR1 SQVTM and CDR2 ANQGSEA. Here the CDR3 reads CSVEQLEPSYEQYI. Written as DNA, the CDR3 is TGCAGCGTGGAACAGCTCGAGCCCTCCTACGAGCAGTACATC.

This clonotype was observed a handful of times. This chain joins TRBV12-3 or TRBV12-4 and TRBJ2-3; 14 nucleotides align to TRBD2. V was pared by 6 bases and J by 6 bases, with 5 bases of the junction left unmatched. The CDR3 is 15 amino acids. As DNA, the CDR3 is TGTGCCAGCAGGCCGGGACTAGCGGGAGCTGATACGCAGTATTTT. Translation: CASRPGLAGADTQYF.

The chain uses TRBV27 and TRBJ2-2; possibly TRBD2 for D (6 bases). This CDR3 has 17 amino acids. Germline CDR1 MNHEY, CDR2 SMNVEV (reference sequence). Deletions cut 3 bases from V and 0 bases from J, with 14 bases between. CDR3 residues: CASSLFDGRANTGELFF. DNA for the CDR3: TGTGCCAGCAGTTTGTTTGACGGGAGAGCGAACACCGGGGAGCTGTTTTTT.

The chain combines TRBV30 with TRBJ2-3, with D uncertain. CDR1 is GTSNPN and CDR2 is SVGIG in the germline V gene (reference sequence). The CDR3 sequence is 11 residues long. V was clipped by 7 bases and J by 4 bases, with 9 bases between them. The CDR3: CAYTGADTQYF. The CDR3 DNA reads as TGTGCCTACACCGGAGCAGATACGCAGTATTTT.

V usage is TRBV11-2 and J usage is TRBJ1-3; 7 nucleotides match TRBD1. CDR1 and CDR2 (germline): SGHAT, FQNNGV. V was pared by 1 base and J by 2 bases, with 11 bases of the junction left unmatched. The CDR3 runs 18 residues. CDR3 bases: TGTGCCAGCAGCTTAGTTTGTGTCGGGGACAGACCTGGAAACACCATATATTTT. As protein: CASSLVCVGDRPGNTIYF.

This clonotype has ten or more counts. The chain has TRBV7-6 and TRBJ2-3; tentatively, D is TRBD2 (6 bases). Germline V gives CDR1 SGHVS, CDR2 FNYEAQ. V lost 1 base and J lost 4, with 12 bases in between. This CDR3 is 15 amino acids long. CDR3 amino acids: CASSLDGGMADTQYF. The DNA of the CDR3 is TGTGCCAGCAGCTTAGATGGCGGGATGGCAGATACGCAGTATTTT.

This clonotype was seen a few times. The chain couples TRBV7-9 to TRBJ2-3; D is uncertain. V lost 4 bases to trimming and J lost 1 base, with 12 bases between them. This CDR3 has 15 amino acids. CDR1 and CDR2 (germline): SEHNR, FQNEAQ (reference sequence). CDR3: CASSYMSGRTDTQYF. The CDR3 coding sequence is TGTGCCAGCAGCTATATGTCCGGTCGCACAGATACGCAGTATTTT.

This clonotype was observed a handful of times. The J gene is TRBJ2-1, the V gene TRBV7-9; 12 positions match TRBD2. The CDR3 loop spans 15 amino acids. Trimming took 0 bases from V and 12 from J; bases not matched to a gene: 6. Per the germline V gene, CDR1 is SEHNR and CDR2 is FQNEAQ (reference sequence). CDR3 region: CASSLAGLAGVRQFF. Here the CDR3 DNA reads TGTGCCAGCAGCTTAGCGGGACTAGCGGGCGTACGGCAGTTCTTC.

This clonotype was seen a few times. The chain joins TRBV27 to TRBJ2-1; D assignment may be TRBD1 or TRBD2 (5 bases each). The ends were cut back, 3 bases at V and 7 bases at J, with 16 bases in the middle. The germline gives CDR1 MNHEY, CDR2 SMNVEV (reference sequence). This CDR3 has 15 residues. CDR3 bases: TGTGCCAGCAGTTTTGGGGGAAAACGAAGAAATGAGCAGTTCTTC. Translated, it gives CASSFGGKRRNEQFF.

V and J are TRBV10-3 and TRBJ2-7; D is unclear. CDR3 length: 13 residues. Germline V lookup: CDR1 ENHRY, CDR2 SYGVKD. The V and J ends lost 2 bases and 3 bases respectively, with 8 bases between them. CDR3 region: CAISENISYEQYF. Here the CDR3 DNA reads TGTGCCATCAGTGAGAACATCAGCTACGAGCAGTACTTC.

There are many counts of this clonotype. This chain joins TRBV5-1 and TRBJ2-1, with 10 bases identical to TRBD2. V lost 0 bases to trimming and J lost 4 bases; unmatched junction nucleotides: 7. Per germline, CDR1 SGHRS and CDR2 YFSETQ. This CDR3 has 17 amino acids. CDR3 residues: CASSLAGGTSVYNEQFF. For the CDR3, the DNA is TGCGCCAGCAGCTTGGCCGGCGGGACTAGCGTGTACAATGAGCAGTTCTTC.

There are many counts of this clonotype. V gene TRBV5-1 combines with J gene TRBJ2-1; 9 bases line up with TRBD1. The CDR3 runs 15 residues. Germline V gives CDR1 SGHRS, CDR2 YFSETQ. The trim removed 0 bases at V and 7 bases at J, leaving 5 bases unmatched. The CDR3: CASSLVGQGWNEQFF. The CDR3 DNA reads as TGCGCCAGCAGCTTGGTAGGACAGGGGTGGAATGAGCAGTTCTTC.

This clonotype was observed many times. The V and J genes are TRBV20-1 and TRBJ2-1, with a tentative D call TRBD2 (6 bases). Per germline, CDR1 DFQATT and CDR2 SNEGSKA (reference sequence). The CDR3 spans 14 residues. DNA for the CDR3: TGCAGCGTAGCGTTTCTAGCGTCCTACAATGAGCAGTTCTTC. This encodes CSVAFLASYNEQFF.

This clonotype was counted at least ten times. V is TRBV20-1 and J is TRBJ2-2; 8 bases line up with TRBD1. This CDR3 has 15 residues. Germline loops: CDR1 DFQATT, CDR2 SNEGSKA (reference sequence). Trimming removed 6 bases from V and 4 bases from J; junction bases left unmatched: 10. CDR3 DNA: TGCAGTGCACCACAACAGGGGGTCGGCACCGGGGAGCTGTTTTTT. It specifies CSAPQQGVGTGELFF.

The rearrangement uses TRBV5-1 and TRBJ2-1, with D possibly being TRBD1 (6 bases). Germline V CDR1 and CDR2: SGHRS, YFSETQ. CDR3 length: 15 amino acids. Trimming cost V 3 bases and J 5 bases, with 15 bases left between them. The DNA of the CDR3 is TGCGCCAGCAGCTACACAGGGATGGGGGACAATGAGCAGTTCTTC. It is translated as CASSYTGMGDNEQFF.

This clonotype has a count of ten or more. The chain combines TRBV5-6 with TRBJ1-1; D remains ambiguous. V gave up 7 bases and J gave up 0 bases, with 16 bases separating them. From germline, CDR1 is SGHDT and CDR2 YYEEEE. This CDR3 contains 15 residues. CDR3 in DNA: TGTGCCAGCTCCCCTGGAACGGGAATGAACACTGAAGCTTTCTTT. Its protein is CASSPGTGMNTEAFF.

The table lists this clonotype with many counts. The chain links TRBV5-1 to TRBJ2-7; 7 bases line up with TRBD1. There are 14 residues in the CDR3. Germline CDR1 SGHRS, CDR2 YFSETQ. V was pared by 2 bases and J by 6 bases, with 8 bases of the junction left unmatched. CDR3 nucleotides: TGCGCCAGCAGCTTCGGGGACAGTGACGTCGAGCAGTACTTC. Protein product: CASSFGDSDVEQYF.

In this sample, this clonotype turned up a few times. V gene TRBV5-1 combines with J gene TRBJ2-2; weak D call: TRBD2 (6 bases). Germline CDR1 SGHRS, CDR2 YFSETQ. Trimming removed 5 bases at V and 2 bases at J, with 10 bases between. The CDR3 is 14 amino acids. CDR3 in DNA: TGCGCCAGCAGGGGGACTCCAAACACCGGGGAGCTGTTTTTT. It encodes CASRGTPNTGELFF.

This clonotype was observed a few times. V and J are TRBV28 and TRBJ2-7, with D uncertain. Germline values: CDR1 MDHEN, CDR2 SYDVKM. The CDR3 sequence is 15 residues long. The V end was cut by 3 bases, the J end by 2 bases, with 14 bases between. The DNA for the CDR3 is TGTGCCAGCAGTTTGTCCCCGCTTGACCCCTACGAGCAGTACTTC. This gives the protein CASSLSPLDPYEQYF.